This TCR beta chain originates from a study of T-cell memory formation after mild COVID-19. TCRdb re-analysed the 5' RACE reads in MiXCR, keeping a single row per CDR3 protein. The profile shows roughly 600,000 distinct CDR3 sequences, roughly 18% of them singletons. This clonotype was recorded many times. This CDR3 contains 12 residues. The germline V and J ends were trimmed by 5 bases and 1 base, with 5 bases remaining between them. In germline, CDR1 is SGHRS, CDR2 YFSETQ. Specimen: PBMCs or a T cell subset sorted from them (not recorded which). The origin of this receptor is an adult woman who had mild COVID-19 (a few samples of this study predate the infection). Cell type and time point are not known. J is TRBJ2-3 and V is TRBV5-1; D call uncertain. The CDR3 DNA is TGCGCCAGCAGTATAGGCACAGATACGCAGTATTTT. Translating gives CASSIGTDTQYF.